The clone carrying this T cell receptor beta chain was counted between two and nine times. Its antigen is unknown. The sample is drawn from a study of identical twins. General study results and limits: Analyses based on zero insertions could be partly confounded by invariant MAIT and iNKT cells.

TCRdb independently ran MiXCR on the 5' RACE reads; one entry per CDR3 protein. The sample shows fewer than 650,000 distinct CDR3 sequences, over 8.5% of them seen only once. The V and J ends lost 7 bases and 3 bases, in that order; junction bases with no gene match: 9. The CDR3 runs 14 residues. Germline assignment: CDR1 MNHNS and CDR2 SASEGT. The data also belong to a second study, concerning yellow fever vaccine responses in identical twins.

The rearrangement joins TRBV6-1 to TRBJ2-7; 7 bases align to TRBD2. Sequenced material: PBMCs. This clonotype was sampled from a woman in her late teens or twenties in good health. CDR3 amino acids: CASTSQGLFYEQYF. For the CDR3, the DNA is TGTGCCAGCACCTCCCAGGGACTATTCTACGAGCAGTACTTC.